Shown below are 13 T cell receptor beta chains from a single sample sequenced in a study of long-term antiretroviral therapy in people with HIV. immunoSEQ v3.0 was run at survey level. Generated by immunoSEQ multiplex PCR, the TCRdb table keeps only in-frame clones and is missing some. The sample lists around 34,000 clones; 80% to 85% were seen once. The sample was unsorted PBMCs, taken 1.5 years after starting antiretroviral therapy. All receptors derive from a man aged 18 to 30 with HIV.

The CDR3 bases are TGTGCCAGCAGTTACTCGCTGAGCCCAGCCTATGGCTACACCTTC. Residues: CASSYSLSPAYGYTF. The rearrangement links TRBV6-5 to TRBJ1-2; no definite D call. The CDR3 consists of 15 residues. CDR1 is MNHEY, CDR2 SVGAGI, per germline. Trimming removed 0 bases from V and 4 bases from J, with 12 bases in between.

The chain carries TRBV4-1 and TRBJ2-7, with D possibly matching TRBD2 (5 bases). V was cut by 1 base and J by 0 bases, with 13 bases left in between. Germline CDR1 MGHRA, CDR2 YSYEKL. The CDR3 spans 16 residues. The DNA for the CDR3 is TGCGCCAGCAGCCAAGCGGCCGGGGATAGCTCCTACGAGCAGTACTTC. Protein product: CASSQAAGDSSYEQYF.

The rearrangement joins TRBV5-1 to TRBJ2-3; TRBD2 agrees at 8 bases. The V gene end was trimmed by 2 bases and the J gene end by 1 base; junction bases not matched to a gene: 0. Germline values: CDR1 SGHRS, CDR2 YFSETQ. CDR3 length: 14 amino acids. The CDR3 nucleotides read TGCGCCAGCAGCTTAGCGGGGGGCACAGATACGCAGTATTTT. Its translation: CASSLAGGTDTQYF.

The chain combines TRBV6-5 with TRBJ2-2; D is ambiguous. CDR1 and CDR2 (germline): MNHEY, SVGAGI. This CDR3 region has 13 residues. The V end lost 0 bases, the J end lost 7 bases, and 6 bases lay between the germline ends. Here the CDR3 reads CASSYSRDGELFF. The CDR3, as DNA: TGTGCCAGCAGTTACTCCCGCGACGGGGAGCTGTTTTTT.

The V and J genes are TRBV7-2 and TRBJ2-7, with a weak D call TRBD1 (6 bases). The germline V gene encodes CDR1 SGHTA and CDR2 FQGNSA. The CDR3 loop spans 14 amino acids. V lost 1 base, J lost 2 bases, and 9 bases lay in between. CDR3 DNA sequence: TGTGCCAGCAGCTTAGGGAAGGGGGCCTACGAGCAGTACTTC. The encoded protein is CASSLGKGAYEQYF.

The rearrangement uses TRBV7-9 and TRBJ2-7, with TRBD1 matching over 11 bases. This CDR3 comprises 15 residues. After removal of 3 bases from V and 2 bases from J, the junction contained 3 bases not matched to a gene. CDR1 SEHNR and CDR2 FQNEAQ come from the germline V gene (reference sequence). The CDR3 nucleotides are TGTGCCAGCAGCTTCTCGGGACAGGGGGCCTACGAGCAGTACTTC. Translating it yields CASSFSGQGAYEQYF.

The chain couples TRBV29-1 to TRBJ1-2; D call uncertain. Germline V lookup: CDR1 SQVTM, CDR2 ANQGSEA. The CDR3 sequence is 11 residues long. V shed 2 bases and J shed 5 bases, with 6 bases lying between them. The CDR3 sequence is CSVELGYGYTF. The CDR3 DNA reads TGCAGCGTTGAACTGGGATATGGCTACACCTTC.

The chain is built from TRBV11-1 and TRBJ2-5; no clear D gene. CDR3 size: 14 residues. Germline-derived CDR1 and CDR2 are SGHAT and FQDESV (reference sequence). V was trimmed by 5 bases and J by 5 bases, leaving 15 bases between them. CDR3 in amino acids: CASSPRWVLETQYF. The CDR3 DNA sequence: TGTGCCAGCAGCCCACGTTGGGTCTTGGAGACCCAGTACTTC.

This chain joins TRBV11-2 and TRBJ1-1; D is possibly TRBD1 (6 bases). The ends were cut back, 5 bases at V and 2 bases at J, with 15 bases in the middle. The CDR3 runs 15 residues. Germline-derived CDR1 and CDR2 are SGHAT and FQNNGV. The CDR3 sequence: CASSPLPGVNTEAFF. DNA for the CDR3: TGTGCCAGCAGCCCTCTCCCAGGGGTTAACACTGAAGCTTTCTTT.

The chain joins TRBV7-2 to TRBJ1-4, with no clear D. CDR3 length equals 11 residues. Germline CDR1 reads SGHTA; CDR2 reads FQGNSA. The V and J ends lost 5 bases and 5 bases respectively, with 3 bases between them. The CDR3 here is CASSANEKLFF. DNA for the CDR3: TGTGCCAGCAGCGCAAATGAAAAACTGTTTTTT.

This chain joins TRBV18 and TRBJ2-5; TRBD1 matches at 8 bases. The germline gives CDR1 KGHSH, CDR2 LQKENI. Trimming took 1 base from V and 5 from J; bases not matched to a gene: 6. This CDR3 spans 15 amino acids. The chain's CDR3 is CASSPLPQGDETQYF. In nucleotides, the CDR3 is TGTGCCAGCTCACCACTTCCACAGGGGGACGAGACCCAGTACTTC.

This clone came up a few times. This chain links TRBV19 with TRBJ1-2, with D perhaps TRBD1 (6 bases). CDR1 and CDR2 (germline): LNHDA, SQIVND (reference sequence). The CDR3 is 13 residues long. Trimming left V 5 bases short and J 6 bases short, with 13 bases between. The CDR3 coding sequence is TGTGCCAGTAGTTACAGGGAATTGGATGGCTACACCTTC. This translates into CASSYRELDGYTF.

J is TRBJ2-7 and V is TRBV25-1; D possibly corresponds to TRBD2 (5 bases). The CDR3 is made up of 16 amino acids. V was trimmed by 3 bases and J by 4 bases, leaving 19 bases between them. The germline V gene has CDR1 MGHDK and CDR2 SYGVNS. CDR3 coding DNA: TGTGCCAGCAGTGATCTTTCCCCTGCCGGGAATTACGAGCAGTACTTC. Its protein product is CASSDLSPAGNYEQYF.